This T cell receptor beta chain was recovered during a study of identical twins. All donors comprised healthy Caucasians. This clonotype was counted ten times or more. The antigen remains undetermined. A universal primer site arose from template switching, and cDNA bore unique molecular identifiers. TCRdb processed the 5' RACE reads anew with MiXCR; each CDR3 protein has one entry. Of about 700,000 distinct CDR3 sequences detected, over 8.5% appear once; the ten largest clones hold 0.85% to 1%. With V trimmed by 5 bases and J by 8 bases, 10 bases remained unmatched. In germline, CDR1 is SGHVS, CDR2 FNYEAQ. This CDR3 region has 16 residues. Whole-study findings and limits: The study found excess low generation probability among twin-shared out-of-frame alpha sequences.

These data are also associated with another study on yellow fever vaccine responses in identical twins.

What was sequenced was PBMCs. The TCR sequence derives from a young woman in good health. The rearrangement uses TRBV7-6 and TRBJ2-2, with 11 bases fitting TRBD1. The DNA of the CDR3 is TGTGCCAGCAGCCCCCGGGACAGGGGGTCAAAAGGGGAGCTGTTTTTT. Translation: CASSPRDRGSKGELFF. Complete variable domain (other parts from reference TRBV7-6 and TRBJ2-2): GAGVSQSPRYKVTKRGQDVALRCDPISGHVSLYWYRQALGQGPEFLTYFNYEAQQDKSGLPNDRFSAERPEGSISTLTIQRTEQRDSAMYRCASSPRDRGSKGELFFGEGSRLTVL.